This TCR beta chain was captured in a study of shared clonotypes between healthy human individuals. Cells designated naive CD8 were CD45RO-negative and were positively selected for CCR7, with terminally differentiated effector memory CD45RA+ cells excluded. Profiling relied on immunoSEQ multiplex PCR, and the TCRdb table lists in-frame clones only, not all of them. The top ten hold approximately 1.6% of the sample, which has approximately 1.9 million clones, about 94% seen once. What was sequenced was naive CD8+ T cells from PBMCs. This TCR was sampled from a man younger than 35 in good health. Some clones in this sample may be carry-over from other donors' samples.

The CDR3 bases are TGTGCCAGCAGCTTTCTTAGCGGGACAGAGCAGTTCTTC. Translating it yields CASSFLSGTEQFF. The chain employs TRBV7-2 and TRBJ2-1, with 8 bases fitting TRBD2. V was pared by 3 bases and J by 10 bases, with 5 bases of the junction left unmatched. From germline, CDR1 is SGHTA and CDR2 FQGNSA. The CDR3 runs to 13 residues.